The present entry profiles one TCR beta chain with its context. Its antigen is not identified. The entry originates in a study of graft-versus-host responses after intestinal transplantation. Profiling relied on immunoSEQ multiplex PCR, and the TCRdb table lists in-frame clones only, not all of them. The sample gives 90,000 to 130,000 clones, just under 95% of which show up once; under 1.5% is in the top ten. V lost 7 bases and J 10 bases, leaving 11 bases between the germline ends. Germline V gives CDR1 MRHNA, CDR2 SNTAGT. This CDR3 spans 11 amino acids. The sequence was collected from a human donor who was the organ donor for an intestinal transplant. The rearrangement joins TRBV6-4 to TRBJ2-1; D is unresolved. Sample: unstimulated CD8+ T cells sorted from spleen or lymph node cells, taken before transplant. The CDR3 sequence: CASKPLGEQFF. The CDR3 DNA follows: TGTGCCAGCAAGCCGCTAGGAGAGCAGTTCTTC.